The 17 T cell receptor beta chains below all came from one sample that was sequenced in a study of stem cell transplantation in POMP-related autoinflammatory disease. TCRdb's table, derived via immunoSEQ multiplex PCR, lists solely in-frame clones and lacks some. The sample lists some 2,000 clones; roughly nine tenths were seen once. The specimen was Tregs from PBMCs, collected before stem cell transplantation. These receptors all stem from a human donor with POMP-related autoinflammation and immune dysregulation (PRAID).

This clone was picked up a small number of times. This chain connects TRBV6-6 to TRBJ1-2; the match to TRBD1 covers 9 bases. Germline V gene lookup returns CDR1 MNHNY and CDR2 SVGAGI (reference sequence). The CDR3 length is 14 residues. The J segment lost 2 bases and the V segment lost 6 bases, leaving 4 bases of the junction unmatched. This CDR3 reads CASRRTGENYGYTF. CDR3 nucleotide sequence: TGTGCCAGCAGGCGGACAGGGGAAAACTATGGCTACACCTTC.

This clone was picked up one time. The chain links TRBV5-4 to TRBJ2-7; 9 bases match TRBD1. The CDR3 loop spans 14 amino acids. Trimming took 4 bases from V and 3 from J; bases not matched to a gene: 5. Per germline, CDR1 SGHNT and CDR2 YYREEE (reference sequence). The CDR3 protein is CASSRDRARYEQYF. The CDR3 DNA reads as TGTGCCAGCAGCCGGGACAGGGCGCGCTACGAGCAGTACTTC.

This clone was picked up a small number of times. The chain recombines TRBV4-1 with TRBJ1-6; 10 nucleotides line up with TRBD1. In germline, CDR1 is MGHRA, CDR2 YSYEKL. V shed 0 bases and J 10 bases; nucleotides not matched to a gene: 3. The CDR3 has 15 amino acids. CDR3: CASSQETGGGSPLHF. The CDR3 region has the DNA TGCGCCAGCAGCCAAGAGACAGGGGGCGGGTCACCCCTCCACTTT.

This clone was counted once. The junction and the germline gene differ at one end; a read error may be behind it. J is TRBJ1-2 and V is TRBV5-4, with 10 bases that match TRBD1. This CDR3 contains 15 residues. Germline V gene sequence: CDR1 SGHNT, CDR2 YYREEE (reference sequence). CDR3 protein: CASSQDRTGGYGYTF. CDR3 bases: TGCGCCAGCAGCCAAGATCGGACAGGGGGCTATGGCTACACCTTC.

In nucleotides, the CDR3 is TGTGCCAGCAGCTCCCCGGGGGCAGGGGGTTACGAGCAGTACTTC. Translation gives CASSSPGAGGYEQYF. This chain links TRBV11-2 with TRBJ2-7; D perhaps matches TRBD1 (7 bases). The germline gives CDR1 SGHAT, CDR2 FQNNGV. V was shortened by 4 bases and J by 4 bases, with 17 bases between the two germline ends. The CDR3 spans 15 residues.

The chain has TRBV9 and TRBJ1-2; a possible D gene is TRBD1 (6 bases). The CDR3 spans 15 residues. Germline values: CDR1 SGDLS, CDR2 YYNGEE. With 3 bases removed from V and 3 bases from J, the gap between germline ends came to 15 bases. CDR3 sequence: CASSGRGAYHYGYTF. As DNA, the CDR3 is TGTGCCAGCAGCGGGAGGGGGGCCTACCACTATGGCTACACCTTC.

The chain has TRBV7-6 and TRBJ2-3, with D hard to call. The CDR3 covers 14 residues. Between the trimmed V and J ends, which lost 5 bases and 2 bases, there was a span of 11 bases. From germline, CDR1 is SGHVS and CDR2 FNYEAQ. The CDR3 loop is CASSRTIFTDTQYF. The CDR3 bases are TGTGCCAGCAGCCGTACTATCTTCACAGATACGCAGTATTTT.

The chain employs TRBV25-1 and TRBJ1-6, with a possible D match to TRBD1 (6 bases). The CDR3 consists of 13 residues. Per the germline V gene, CDR1 is MGHDK and CDR2 is SYGVNS. Trimming removed 9 bases at V and 9 bases at J, with 15 bases between. Here the CDR3 DNA reads TGTGCCAGTCAACGGGCGGGGGCTTCACCCCTCCACTTT. It codes for CASQRAGASPLHF.

CDR3 sequence (DNA): TGTGCCAGCAGCGTAGAGCCGGTTAACTATGGCTACACCTTC. As protein: CASSVEPVNYGYTF. V gene TRBV9 combines with J gene TRBJ1-2; D gene ambiguous. The germline V and J ends were trimmed by 0 bases and 1 base, with 7 bases remaining between them. CDR1 and CDR2 from the germline V gene are SGDLS and YYNGEE. There are 14 residues in the CDR3.

This chain links TRBV5-5 with TRBJ1-1; unclear D gene. CDR3 length: 14 residues. Per the germline V gene, CDR1 is SGHKS and CDR2 is YYEKEE (reference sequence). V lost 0 bases and J lost 1, with 7 bases in between. The CDR3 DNA reads as TGTGCCAGCAGCTTGGACACCTGGAACACTGAAGCTTTCTTT. Its translation: CASSLDTWNTEAFF.

This chain connects TRBV9 to TRBJ2-1; 9 bases are shared with TRBD1. The CDR3 totals 13 residues. CDR1 and CDR2 from the germline V gene are SGDLS and YYNGEE. Trimming cost V 3 bases and J 6 bases; bases outside gene matches: 1. The CDR3 nucleotides read TGTGCCAGCAGCGAGACAGGGGGCAATGAGCAGTTCTTC. It encodes CASSETGGNEQFF.

The V and J genes are TRBV10-3 and TRBJ1-2, with TRBD1 as a possible D gene (6 bases). The V gene lost 7 bases and the J gene lost 1 base, with 22 bases spanning the gap. The CDR3 has 17 amino acids. Germline V gives CDR1 ENHRY, CDR2 SYGVKD. CDR3 protein: CAIKLSPNRADNYGYTF. DNA for the CDR3: TGTGCCATCAAACTTTCTCCTAACAGGGCGGATAACTATGGCTACACCTTC.

Only a few counts were recorded for this clone. The V call is TRBV9, the J call TRBJ1-4; no firm D call. Germline V gene data show CDR1 as SGDLS and CDR2 as YYNGEE. The CDR3 has 14 amino acids. Trimming took off 0 bases at V and 7 bases at J, with 10 bases between the two ends. The CDR3 reads CASSVEVRSEKLFF. Written as DNA, the CDR3 is TGTGCCAGCAGCGTAGAGGTTCGGAGTGAAAAACTGTTTTTT.

This clone was seen once. The rearrangement uses TRBV7-9 and TRBJ2-2; no clear D. This CDR3 region has 12 residues. The germline CDR1 and CDR2 sequences are SEHNR and FQNEAQ (reference sequence). With 5 bases removed from V and 6 bases from J, the gap between germline ends came to 7 bases. CDR3 coding DNA: TGTGCCAGCAGCCCGACATCCGGGGAGCTGTTTTTT. This encodes CASSPTSGELFF.

The rearrangement links TRBV7-9 to TRBJ1-2; D may be TRBD1 (5 bases). The CDR3 covers 17 residues. V was cut by 3 bases and J by 1 base, with 18 bases left in between. Germline V lookup: CDR1 SEHNR, CDR2 FQNEAQ (reference sequence). CDR3 in amino acids: CASSFNLGADYNYGYTF. DNA of the CDR3: TGTGCCAGCAGCTTTAACCTTGGGGCGGACTATAACTATGGCTACACCTTC.

This chain joins TRBV5-1 and TRBJ2-1; 10 bases fit TRBD2. The germline CDR1 and CDR2 sequences are SGHRS and YFSETQ. V lost 0 bases to trimming and J lost 5 bases; unmatched junction nucleotides: 11. This CDR3 has 18 residues. The CDR3 sequence is CASSLAKASGSSHNEQFF. Written as DNA, the CDR3 is TGCGCCAGCAGCTTGGCCAAAGCTAGCGGGAGTTCCCACAATGAGCAGTTCTTC.

The rearrangement uses TRBV4-1 and TRBJ1-1; D gene uncertain. The CDR3 length is 15 residues. Trimming took 1 base from V and 0 from J, leaving 9 bases between them. Germline loops: CDR1 MGHRA, CDR2 YSYEKL. This CDR3 reads CASSQGPRMNTEAFF. CDR3 bases: TGCGCCAGCAGCCAAGGGCCCCGCATGAACACTGAAGCTTTCTTT.